A single sample gave rise to the 10 T cell receptor beta chains below, sequenced in a study of neurological immune-mediated disorders. Each CDR3 protein is one row after TCRdb ran MiXCR on the 5' RACE reads. The data hold fewer than 30,000 distinct CDR3 sequences, with 6.5% to 8.5% observed a single time. The sequencing sample was made of PBMCs. These receptors were obtained from a woman in her forties in good health.

This clonotype was counted ten times or more. The V gene is TRBV7-2, the J gene TRBJ2-7, with D unresolved. From germline, CDR1 is SGHTA and CDR2 FQGNSA. Trimming removed 0 bases from V and 5 bases from J, with 8 bases in between. The CDR3 covers 13 residues. DNA of the CDR3: TGTGCCAGCAGCTTAGCGGGTAGGGACGAGCAGTACTTC. This translates into CASSLAGRDEQYF.

This clonotype showed up just a few times. The rearrangement joins TRBV6-6 to TRBJ2-5, with D perhaps assigned TRBD1 or TRBD2 (7 bases each). Looked up from germline, CDR1 is MNHNY and CDR2 is SVGAGI (reference sequence). V was trimmed by 8 bases and J by 5 bases, leaving 12 bases between them. The CDR3 is made up of 12 amino acids. CDR3 DNA: TGTGCCAGCCTCCAGGGGGGGGAGACCCAGTACTTC. This gives the protein CASLQGGETQYF.

This clonotype is classed as medium-sized. CDR3 sequence (DNA): TGTGCCAGCACGGGACTAGGCACAGATACGCAGTATTTT. The encoded protein is CASTGLGTDTQYF. The gene calls are TRBV6-5 and TRBJ2-3, with 8 bases that match TRBD2. J lost 1 base, V lost 7 bases, and 1 base had no gene match. In germline, CDR1 is MNHEY, CDR2 SVGAGI. The CDR3 spans 13 residues.

This clonotype was counted at least ten times. The chain combines TRBV28 with TRBJ2-3, with a weak D call TRBD2 (6 bases). The CDR3 loop spans 15 amino acids. V dropped 6 bases and J dropped 0 bases, with 13 bases sitting between them. Germline V CDR1 and CDR2: MDHEN, SYDVKM. The CDR3 DNA sequence: TGTGCCAGCAGCCCTCTAGCGTATAGCACAGATACGCAGTATTTT. Translating gives CASSPLAYSTDTQYF.

In this sample, this clonotype turned up many times. The chain employs TRBV11-1 and TRBJ1-2; 7 nucleotides match TRBD1. The ends lost 5 bases at V and 2 bases at J; junction bases unmatched: 5. CDR1 and CDR2 (germline): SGHAT, FQDESV (reference sequence). The CDR3 contains 14 residues. The CDR3 nucleotides are TGTGCCAGCAGCCAGAGGGGGCGGAACTATGGCTACACCTTC. This encodes CASSQRGRNYGYTF.

By sample fraction, this clonotype is medium-sized. CDR3 bases: TGTGCCAGCAGCTTAGCCTACGAGCAGTACTTC. This encodes CASSLAYEQYF. The genes are TRBV11-2 and TRBJ2-7; unclear D gene. The CDR3 loop spans 11 amino acids. V was trimmed by 1 base and J by 2 bases, leaving 0 bases between them. Germline V gene lookup returns CDR1 SGHAT and CDR2 FQNNGV.

This clonotype showed up many times. The chain combines TRBV27 with TRBJ2-3; 13 bases match TRBD2. There are 15 residues in the CDR3. V shed 6 bases and J 5 bases; nucleotides not matched to a gene: 5. Germline CDR1 MNHEY, CDR2 SMNVEV (reference sequence). The CDR3 is CASRNGLAGEDTQYF. As DNA, the CDR3 is TGTGCCAGCAGAAACGGACTAGCGGGAGAAGATACGCAGTATTTT.

This clonotype was counted at least ten times. The V and J genes are TRBV5-1 and TRBJ2-2, with D perhaps matching TRBD1 (5 bases). The germline gives CDR1 SGHRS, CDR2 YFSETQ. V dropped 6 bases and J dropped 5 bases, with 17 bases sitting between them. The CDR3 is made up of 15 amino acids. CDR3 sequence: CASNLVQGRTGELFF. The CDR3 bases are TGCGCCAGCAATCTTGTCCAGGGTCGGACCGGGGAGCTGTTTTTT. The full variable domain, its missing parts supplied by reference TRBV5-1 and TRBJ2-2, is KAGVTQTPRYLIKTRGQQVTLSCSPISGHRSVSWYQQTPGQGLQFLFEYFSETQRNKGNFPGRFSGRQFSNSRSEMNVSTLELGDSALYLCASNLVQGRTGELFFGEGSRLTVL.

This clonotype occurred many times. This sequence joins TRBV5-1 and TRBJ2-3; the match to TRBD2 covers 7 bases. The V segment lost 4 bases and the J segment 4 bases; nucleotides outside the gene matches: 6. CDR3 length equals 14 residues. Per the germline V gene, CDR1 is SGHRS and CDR2 is YFSETQ. The CDR3 sequence is CASSPLAESDTQYF. The CDR3 DNA follows: TGCGCCAGCAGCCCCCTAGCGGAATCAGATACGCAGTATTTT.

The table lists this clonotype with many counts. The chain links TRBV15 to TRBJ1-6, with D hard to call. In germline, CDR1 is LNHNV, CDR2 YYDKDF (reference sequence). V shed 0 bases and J shed 4 bases, with 10 bases lying between them. CDR3 size: 16 residues. The CDR3 sequence is CATSRDEASYNSPLHF. CDR3 sequence (DNA): TGTGCCACCAGCAGAGATGAAGCGTCTTATAATTCACCCCTCCACTTT. Full variable domain (outside the CDR3, taken from reference TRBV15 and TRBJ1-6): DAMVIQNPRYQVTQFGKPVTLSCSQTLNHNVMYWYQQKSSQAPKLLFHYYDKDFNNEADTPDNFQSRRPNTSFCFLDIRSPGLGDTAMYLCATSRDEASYNSPLHFGNGTRLTVT.